Each of the 29 T cell receptor beta chains below was sequenced from the same sample in a study of cytomegalovirus exposure and HLA in healthy donors. Libraries were prepared by immunoSEQ multiplex PCR; TCRdb keeps only in-frame clonotypes and omits some of them. The repertoire consists of about 330,000 clones, with roughly 90% occurring once and the leading ten covering over 1%. Sequencing used PBMCs. The receptors come from a woman in her 30s in good health and CMV-seropositive.

The chain joins TRBV4-3 to TRBJ2-1; 8 bases line up with TRBD2. V gave up 0 bases and J gave up 8 bases; unmatched junction bases: 9. CDR1 is LGHNA and CDR2 is YSLEER in the germline V gene. The CDR3 has 16 residues. This CDR3 is CASSQEVSGGWDEQFF. The DNA of the CDR3 is TGCGCCAGCAGCCAAGAAGTCTCGGGAGGGTGGGATGAGCAGTTCTTC.

The genes are TRBV29-1 and TRBJ2-4; 8 bases are a match to TRBD2. The CDR3 is 14 amino acids. V was pared by 4 bases and J by 7 bases, with 9 bases of the junction left unmatched. Per germline, CDR1 SQVTM and CDR2 ANQGSEA. The CDR3, as DNA: TGCAGCGTTGTTCACCCCGGGAGGGACAACATTCAGTACTTC. It encodes CSVVHPGRDNIQYF.

The CDR3 protein is CASSQEEGYEQYF. DNA of the CDR3: TGCGCCAGCAGCCAAGAAGAGGGCTACGAGCAGTACTTC. The chain is built from TRBV4-3 and TRBJ2-7; D possibly corresponds to TRBD2 (5 bases). Germline V lookup: CDR1 LGHNA, CDR2 YSLEER. The V and J ends lost 0 bases and 3 bases respectively, with 6 bases between them. This CDR3 comprises 13 residues.

This chain joins TRBV4-1 and TRBJ1-2; D remains ambiguous. The CDR3 contains 12 residues. Germline V gene data show CDR1 as MGHRA and CDR2 as YSYEKL. The germline V and J ends were trimmed by 3 bases and 8 bases, with 10 bases remaining between them. In DNA, the CDR3 is TGCGCCAGCAGCCATCACCCAGAGGGCTACACCTTC. This encodes CASSHHPEGYTF.

The V gene is TRBV2, the J gene TRBJ2-1; 7 bases are shared with TRBD1. Germline V gene lookup returns CDR1 SNHLY and CDR2 FYNNEI. The CDR3 loop spans 15 amino acids. Trimming at V came to 1 base and at J to 8 bases, leaving 8 bases not matched to a gene. The CDR3 DNA follows: TGTGCCAGCAGTGAAGAGAGGGGGCGGTGGGATGAGCAGTTCTTC. This gives the protein CASSEERGRWDEQFF.

This clone appeared a single time. The chain carries TRBV14 and TRBJ2-1; 9 nucleotides agree with TRBD2. The CDR3 covers 18 residues. Germline V gene sequence: CDR1 SGHDN, CDR2 FVKESK. The V and J ends lost 0 bases and 9 bases, in that order; junction bases with no gene match: 15. CDR3 nucleotide sequence: TGTGCCAGCAGCCAAGATGGGCCGTTCTTAGCGGGAGAGGTTGAGCAGTTCTTC. This translates into CASSQDGPFLAGEVEQFF.

This sequence joins TRBV6-5 and TRBJ2-7; D uncertain. Germline CDR1 and CDR2: MNHEY and SVGAGI. V was pared by 0 bases and J by 1 base, with 13 bases between. The CDR3 is made up of 16 amino acids. The CDR3 sequence is CASSYSNLRFSYEQYF. CDR3 coding DNA: TGTGCCAGCAGTTACTCGAATCTCCGGTTTTCCTACGAGCAGTACTTC.

V usage is TRBV5-1 and J usage is TRBJ1-1; D unresolved. With 4 bases removed from V and 6 bases from J, the gap between germline ends came to 19 bases. Germline lookup yields CDR1 SGHRS and CDR2 YFSETQ. CDR3 length: 15 residues. Here the CDR3 DNA reads TGCGCCAGCAGCAGTGGACGGCGGACTGGCCCTGAAGCTTTCTTT. This translates into CASSSGRRTGPEAFF.

The V call is TRBV5-1, the J call TRBJ2-2; maybe TRBD2 (6 bases). V lost 6 bases, J lost 7 bases, and 13 bases lay in between. From germline, CDR1 is SGHRS and CDR2 YFSETQ. There are 13 residues in the CDR3. The CDR3 sequence: CASKIREHGELFF. The CDR3, as DNA: TGCGCCAGCAAGATTCGGGAGCACGGGGAGCTGTTTTTT.

The chain uses TRBV2 and TRBJ2-5, with D uncertain. The CDR3 sequence is 13 residues long. Germline V lookup: CDR1 SNHLY, CDR2 FYNNEI. V was shortened by 5 bases and J by 3 bases, with 10 bases between the two germline ends. The CDR3 DNA reads TGTGCCAGCAGTCCGTACAGTAAAGAGACCCAGTACTTC. Amino acid sequence: CASSPYSKETQYF.

The chain employs TRBV5-6 and TRBJ1-4; the D gene is possibly TRBD1 (5 bases). V lost 2 bases, J lost 7 bases, and 24 bases lay in between. Germline values: CDR1 SGHDT, CDR2 YYEEEE. This CDR3 is 18 amino acids long. The chain's CDR3 is CASSLGRDAYGVSEKLFF. CDR3 nucleotide sequence: TGTGCCAGCAGCTTAGGCAGGGACGCTTACGGGGTGAGTGAAAAACTGTTTTTT. The full variable domain, its missing parts supplied by reference TRBV5-6 and TRBJ1-4, is DAGVTQSPTHLIKTRGQQVTLRCSPKSGHDTVSWYQQALGQGPQFIFQYYEEEERQRGNFPDRFSGHQFPNYSSELNVNALLLGDSALYLCASSLGRDAYGVSEKLFFGSGTQLSVL.

This sequence joins TRBV7-6 and TRBJ2-5; unclear D gene. The CDR3 has 12 amino acids. Looked up from germline, CDR1 is SGHVS and CDR2 is FNYEAQ. Deletions cut 5 bases from V and 5 bases from J, with 9 bases between. CDR3 region: CASSPTTETQYF. CDR3 bases: TGTGCCAGCAGCCCCACCACGGAGACCCAGTACTTC. The variable domain in full, completed from reference TRBV7-6 and TRBJ2-5, reads GAGVSQSPRYKVTKRGQDVALRCDPISGHVSLYWYRQALGQGPEFLTYFNYEAQQDKSGLPNDRFSAERPEGSISTLTIQRTEQRDSAMYRCASSPTTETQYFGPGTRLLVL.

The genes are TRBV5-6 and TRBJ2-7; 9 positions agree with TRBD2. Germline V gene data show CDR1 as SGHDT and CDR2 as YYEEEE. This CDR3 spans 15 amino acids. The junction had 4 bases not matched to a gene; V was cut back by 0 bases and J by 3 bases. The CDR3 region has the DNA TGTGCCAGCAGCTTGGTTGCGGGGGGGCACTACGAGCAGTACTTC. It specifies CASSLVAGGHYEQYF.

V usage is TRBV29-1 and J usage is TRBJ2-1; the D is unclear. Germline V gives CDR1 SQVTM, CDR2 ANQGSEA. V gave up 1 base and J gave up 9 bases, with 16 bases separating them. The CDR3 runs 14 residues. Here the CDR3 DNA reads TGCAGCGTTGAAGGTCGTGACGTTTTTGGTGAGCAGTTCTTC. Its protein product is CSVEGRDVFGEQFF.

The chain uses TRBV13 and TRBJ2-7, with 7 nucleotides matching TRBD1. J lost 4 bases, V lost 5 bases, and 17 bases had no gene match. This CDR3 is built from 17 residues. Looked up from germline, CDR1 is PRHDT and CDR2 is FYEKMQ (reference sequence). The CDR3 protein is CASSQRQGPSYNYEQYF. The CDR3 DNA is TGTGCCAGCAGCCAAAGACAGGGACCCTCTTACAATTACGAGCAGTACTTC.

CDR3 coding DNA: TGTGCCAGCAGCTTAATCGAGCAGTACTTC. It encodes CASSLIEQYF. V gene TRBV11-2 combines with J gene TRBJ2-7; D not certain. V was cut by 2 bases and J by 6 bases, with 2 bases left in between. Looked up from germline, CDR1 is SGHAT and CDR2 is FQNNGV. The CDR3 runs to 10 residues. The variable domain in full, with the rest retrieved from reference TRBV11-2 and TRBJ2-7, is EAGVAQSPRYKIIEKRQSVAFWCNPISGHATLYWYQQILGQGPKLLIQFQNNGVVDDSQLPKDRFSAERLKGVDSTLKIQPAKLEDSAVYLCASSLIEQYFGPGTRLTVT.

The chain is built from TRBV4-2 and TRBJ1-2, with D unresolved. Germline CDR1 and CDR2: LGHNA and YNFKEQ. With 1 base removed from V and 1 base from J, the gap between germline ends came to 7 bases. The CDR3 totals 14 residues. This chain's CDR3 is CASSQGADNYGYTF. The CDR3 nucleotides read TGTGCCAGCAGCCAAGGCGCGGATAACTATGGCTACACCTTC.

The chain has TRBV4-1 and TRBJ2-7; 11 nucleotides line up with TRBD2. Trimming at V came to 3 bases and at J to 4 bases, leaving 5 bases not matched to a gene. CDR1 MGHRA and CDR2 YSYEKL come from the germline V gene. This CDR3 comprises 15 residues. CDR3 coding DNA: TGCGCCAGCAGCCACCTAGCGGGGGGAATATACGAGCAGTACTTC. It is translated as CASSHLAGGIYEQYF.

The rearrangement links TRBV6-5 to TRBJ2-1, with D unclear. The V gene lost 0 bases and the J gene lost 8 bases, with 14 bases spanning the gap. Germline V CDR1 and CDR2: MNHEY, SVGAGI. CDR3 length: 15 residues. Here the CDR3 DNA reads TGTGCCAGCAGTTACTCCCCCGCCCCTGGGTATGAGCAGTTCTTC. This sequence encodes CASSYSPAPGYEQFF.

The CDR3 loop is CASNGQVQQPQHF. CDR3 bases: TGTGCCAGCAACGGACAGGTTCAACAGCCCCAGCATTTT. The rearrangement uses TRBV6-1 and TRBJ1-5, with 7 bases matching TRBD1. The junction had 7 bases not matched to a gene; V was cut back by 7 bases and J by 7 bases. The germline V gene encodes CDR1 MNHNS and CDR2 SASEGT. The CDR3 is 13 residues long.

The rearrangement joins TRBV4-3 to TRBJ1-6; the D gene is possibly TRBD1 (6 bases). The CDR3 extends over 16 amino acids. Between the trimmed V and J ends, which lost 0 bases and 4 bases, there was a span of 10 bases. Germline lookup yields CDR1 LGHNA and CDR2 YSLEER. The CDR3 DNA is TGCGCCAGCAGCCAAGATGGACAGTTTTATAATTCACCCCTCCACTTT. Its protein product is CASSQDGQFYNSPLHF.

V usage is TRBV14 and J usage is TRBJ2-3, with 13 bases identical to TRBD2. The trim removed 1 base at V and 4 bases at J, leaving 5 bases unmatched. Per germline, CDR1 SGHDN and CDR2 FVKESK. The CDR3 extends over 17 amino acids. The CDR3 spells CASSQVGLAGLSDTQYF. The CDR3 DNA reads as TGTGCCAGCAGCCAAGTGGGACTAGCGGGACTGTCAGATACGCAGTATTTT.

V gene TRBV30 combines with J gene TRBJ2-7; TRBD2 might be the D (6 bases). This CDR3 region has 14 residues. Germline CDR1 and CDR2: GTSNPN and SVGIG (reference sequence). With 2 bases removed from V and 6 bases from J, the gap between germline ends came to 17 bases. CDR3 nucleotide sequence: TGTGCCTGGAGTTTGGCGACTGCGACTAGCGAGCAGTACTTC. Amino acids: CAWSLATATSEQYF.

This rearrangement joins TRBV5-4 to TRBJ1-4; D is undetermined. The CDR3 is made up of 16 amino acids. V lost 4 bases to trimming and J lost 0 bases, with 13 bases between them. From germline, CDR1 is SGHNT and CDR2 YYREEE (reference sequence). In DNA form, the CDR3 reads TGTGCCAGCAGCGCGACCCCATTTGCAACTAATGAAAAACTGTTTTTT. This gives the protein CASSATPFATNEKLFF.

This chain joins TRBV28 and TRBJ2-3, with TRBD1 identical over 7 bases. CDR3 length: 15 residues. Germline V gene lookup returns CDR1 MDHEN and CDR2 SYDVKM. J gave up 6 bases and V 5 bases, and 11 bases lay outside the gene matches. CDR3 bases: TGTGCCAGCAGTCCCCGGCAAGGGGGCGGGGATACGCAGTATTTT. It codes for CASSPRQGGGDTQYF.

The rearrangement joins TRBV19 to TRBJ2-7; TRBD1 or TRBD2 may be the D gene (5 bases each). V lost 4 bases, J lost 4 bases, and 14 bases lay in between. The CDR3 spans 14 residues. Germline CDR1 and CDR2: LNHDA and SQIVND (reference sequence). As DNA, the CDR3 is TGTGCCAGTAGTAGCCGGCAGGGCGGGTACGAGCAGTACTTC. Translated: CASSSRQGGYEQYF.

A few counts support this clone. This specimen includes other DNA sequences encoding the same CDR3. The gene calls are TRBV27 and TRBJ2-7; D unresolved. Trimming cost V 0 bases and J 3 bases, with 6 bases left between them. This CDR3 has 13 amino acids. From germline, CDR1 is MNHEY and CDR2 SMNVEV (reference sequence). The CDR3 sequence: CASSLSLVYEQYF. The CDR3 DNA reads as TGTGCCAGCAGTTTATCCCTAGTCTACGAGCAGTACTTC.

This rearrangement joins TRBV7-9 to TRBJ2-2; the match to TRBD1 covers 7 bases. Germline lookup yields CDR1 SEHNR and CDR2 FQNEAQ (reference sequence). V shed 4 bases, J shed 1 base, and the junction held 6 bases outside the gene matches. The CDR3 is made up of 16 amino acids. The CDR3 DNA follows: TGTGCCAGCAGCTCTAGGACAGGTTTGAACACCGGGGAGCTGTTTTTT. Its protein product is CASSSRTGLNTGELFF.

The sample holds one count of this clone. The rearrangement uses TRBV5-4 and TRBJ2-7; 8 bases agree with TRBD1. Germline values: CDR1 SGHNT, CDR2 YYREEE (reference sequence). The CDR3 is 13 residues long. V lost 4 bases and J lost 4; bases outside the gene matches: 4. Here the CDR3 reads CASSPTGVYEQYF. CDR3 DNA: TGTGCCAGCAGCCCGACAGGGGTGTACGAGCAGTACTTC.